These 22 T cell receptor beta chains share one sample of origin, sequenced in a study of cytomegalovirus exposure and HLA in healthy donors (dated by TCRdb to the late 2010s). Library preparation was by the immunoSEQ multiplex PCR assay. Held by TCRdb, this immuneACCESS table contains in-frame sequences only and omits some clones. Under half of the omission traces to an unresolved V gene where checked; the cause of the rest is unknown. This sample is represented by some 48,000 clones; approximately 93% of them were singletons. The ten largest clones add up to 6.5% to 9.5% of the sample. Sequencing used PBMCs. These receptors were collected from a woman aged 18-29 years in good health and CMV-seropositive.

This sequence joins TRBV15 and TRBJ2-2, with D maybe TRBD2 (5 bases). The CDR3 length is 15 residues. The ends were cut back, 3 bases at V and 3 bases at J, with 11 bases in the middle. Germline-derived CDR1 and CDR2 are LNHNV and YYDKDF (reference sequence). CDR3 protein: CATSSGVTDTGELFF. CDR3 nucleotide sequence: TGTGCCACCAGCAGCGGGGTAACGGACACCGGGGAGCTGTTTTTT.

V gene TRBV6-4 combines with J gene TRBJ1-5; D is perhaps TRBD1 (5 bases). Germline-derived CDR1 and CDR2 are MRHNA and SNTAGT. The V gene lost 3 bases and the J gene lost 6 bases, with 9 bases spanning the gap. This CDR3 region has 13 residues. For the CDR3, the DNA is TGTGCCAGCAGTGAACCGGGGGTTCAGCCCCAGCATTTT. The encoded protein is CASSEPGVQPQHF.

DNA of the CDR3: TGTGCCTGGAGTGTAAGGGCAGGGGGGAACACTGAAGCTTTCTTT. This translates into CAWSVRAGGNTEAFF. The chain combines TRBV30 with TRBJ1-1, with 7 nucleotides matching TRBD1. CDR1 and CDR2 from the germline V gene are GTSNPN and SVGIG (reference sequence). The ends lost 0 bases at V and 1 base at J; junction bases unmatched: 5. This CDR3 has 15 residues. Together with reference TRBV30 and TRBJ1-1, the CDR3 gives the full variable domain: SQTIHQWPATLVQPVGSPLSLECTVEGTSNPNLYWYRQAAGRGLQLLFYSVGIGQISSEVPQNLSASRPQDRQFILSSKKLLLSDSGFYLCAWSVRAGGNTEAFFGQGTRLTVV.

V usage is TRBV6-5 and J usage is TRBJ1-2, with 8 bases matching TRBD1. Germline CDR1 MNHEY, CDR2 SVGAGI. CDR3 length: 15 residues. V shed 2 bases and J 5 bases; nucleotides not matched to a gene: 7. For the CDR3, the DNA is TGTGCCAGCAGTTACGGCCAGGGGGCCGGATATGGCTACACCTTC. Translated: CASSYGQGAGYGYTF.

CDR3 coding DNA: TGTGCCAGCAGCCGGGGTGGGGGCGGCTACGAGCAGTACTTC. It is translated as CASSRGGGGYEQYF. V is TRBV9 and J is TRBJ2-7; D is perhaps TRBD1 (6 bases). The CDR3 is 14 amino acids. Germline loops: CDR1 SGDLS, CDR2 YYNGEE. The germline V and J ends were trimmed by 4 bases and 3 bases, with 14 bases remaining between them.

As to this clone: A read error may be the cause here, since a much bigger clone is one base away. The chain joins TRBV4-1 to TRBJ2-7; 14 bases agree with TRBD2. J was trimmed by 6 bases and V by 3 bases; bases with no gene match: 7. The CDR3 is made up of 16 amino acids. The germline gives CDR1 MGHRA, CDR2 YSYEKL. CDR3 protein: CASSQGLAGEWSEQYF. The CDR3 nucleotides read TGCGCCAGCAGCCAGGGACTAGCGGGAGAGTGGAGCGAGCAGTACTTC.

To note about this clone: The same CDR3 arises from other DNA sequences in this sample as well. This rearrangement joins TRBV6-4 to TRBJ2-3, with 9 nucleotides matching TRBD2. CDR1 is MRHNA, CDR2 SNTAGT, per germline. V trimming: 3 bases; J trimming: 3 bases; junction bases outside the gene matches: 4. This CDR3 region has 15 residues. The CDR3 sequence is CASSEVSGSTDTQYF. In DNA form, the CDR3 reads TGTGCCAGCAGTGAAGTTAGCGGGAGTACAGATACGCAGTATTTT.

CDR3 amino acids: CASSRRDRANYNEQFF. The CDR3 DNA reads TGTGCCAGCAGCAGACGGGACAGGGCAAATTACAATGAGCAGTTCTTC. The chain is built from TRBV7-2 and TRBJ2-1; TRBD1 matches 9 bases. CDR3 length: 16 residues. V shed 5 bases and J 4 bases; nucleotides not matched to a gene: 9. The germline V gene has CDR1 SGHTA and CDR2 FQGNSA.

CDR3 sequence reads: CASSRSYEQYF. CDR3 nucleotides: TGTGCCAGCAGCCGCTCCTACGAGCAGTACTTC. The chain carries TRBV7-8 and TRBJ2-7, with D hard to call. Trimming shortened V by 5 bases and J by 0 bases, and 2 bases separated the two germline ends. CDR3 length: 11 residues. Germline-derived CDR1 and CDR2 are SGHVS and FQNEAQ. Filled out from reference TRBV7-8 and TRBJ2-7, the complete variable domain reads GAGVSQSPRYKVAKRGQDVALRCDPISGHVSLFWYQQALGQGPEFLTYFQNEAQLDKSGLPSDRFFAERPEGSVSTLKIQRTQQEDSAVYLCASSRSYEQYFGPGTRLTVT.

This sequence joins TRBV30 and TRBJ1-2, with D possibly TRBD1 on 5 matching bases. CDR3 length: 15 amino acids. CDR1 GTSNPN and CDR2 SVGIG come from the germline V gene (reference sequence). The V end lost 0 bases, the J end lost 0 bases, and 11 bases lay between the germline ends. This CDR3 reads CAWSVRDSSNYGYTF. In nucleotides, the CDR3 is TGTGCCTGGAGTGTACGAGACAGTTCTAACTATGGCTACACCTTC. The full variable domain, in which reference TRBV30 and TRBJ1-2 provide the parts outside the CDR3, is SQTIHQWPATLVQPVGSPLSLECTVEGTSNPNLYWYRQAAGRGLQLLFYSVGIGQISSEVPQNLSASRPQDRQFILSSKKLLLSDSGFYLCAWSVRDSSNYGYTFGSGTRLTVV.

The chain joins TRBV11-2 to TRBJ2-7; tentatively, D is TRBD1 (6 bases). The CDR3 totals 16 residues. CDR1 and CDR2 (germline): SGHAT, FQNNGV. Trimming took off 3 bases at V and 4 bases at J, with 19 bases between the two ends. The CDR3 protein is CASSLLRGSVGYEQYF. The CDR3 region has the DNA TGTGCCAGCAGCTTGTTGAGGGGGAGTGTTGGTTACGAGCAGTACTTC. Complete variable domain (other parts from reference TRBV11-2 and TRBJ2-7): EAGVAQSPRYKIIEKRQSVAFWCNPISGHATLYWYQQILGQGPKLLIQFQNNGVVDDSQLPKDRFSAERLKGVDSTLKIQPAKLEDSAVYLCASSLLRGSVGYEQYFGPGTRLTVT.

The chain has TRBV18 and TRBJ1-1; unclear D gene. Germline CDR1 and CDR2: KGHSH and LQKENI. This CDR3 contains 16 residues. The V gene lost 0 bases and the J gene lost 0 bases, with 11 bases spanning the gap. CDR3 sequence (DNA): TGTGCCAGCTCACCACCCAACACACGTATGAACACTGAAGCTTTCTTT. This encodes CASSPPNTRMNTEAFF.

The chain couples TRBV11-2 to TRBJ2-1; TRBD2 is a possible D gene (5 bases). This CDR3 has 17 amino acids. Germline V CDR1 and CDR2: SGHAT, FQNNGV. V lost 1 base, J lost 3 bases, and 16 bases lay in between. This CDR3 is CASSLVGSGQIYNEQFF. CDR3 nucleotide sequence: TGTGCCAGCAGCTTAGTGGGAAGCGGCCAGATCTACAATGAGCAGTTCTTC.

The rearrangement links TRBV28 to TRBJ2-7; D gene ambiguous. Germline V CDR1 and CDR2: MDHEN, SYDVKM. This CDR3 is built from 11 residues. V was shortened by 3 bases and J by 2 bases, with 2 bases between the two germline ends. CDR3 DNA sequence: TGTGCCAGCAGTTTCGCCTACGAGCAGTACTTC. Its translation: CASSFAYEQYF. The full variable domain, rest sourced from reference TRBV28 and TRBJ2-7, is DVKVTQSSRYLVKRTGEKVFLECVQDMDHENMFWYRQDPGLGLRLIYFSYDVKMKEKGDIPEGYSVSREKKERFSLILESASTNQTSMYLCASSFAYEQYFGPGTRLTVT.

This clone has more than one count but fewer than ten. The V and J genes are TRBV28 and TRBJ1-1, with D possibly being TRBD1 (6 bases). The CDR3 extends over 14 amino acids. Deletions cut 4 bases from V and 1 base from J, with 10 bases between. In germline, CDR1 is MDHEN, CDR2 SYDVKM. CDR3 nucleotide sequence: TGTGCCAGCAGTTCCAGGACAGCGAACACTGAAGCTTTCTTT. Its translation is CASSSRTANTEAFF.

This chain connects TRBV5-1 to TRBJ2-3; D is unresolved. The CDR3 is 16 residues long. With 0 bases removed from V and 0 bases from J, the gap between germline ends came to 11 bases. CDR1 and CDR2 from the germline V gene are SGHRS and YFSETQ. The DNA of the CDR3 is TGCGCCAGCAGCTTGGGCCAAGCGACTAGCACAGATACGCAGTATTTT. Translation: CASSLGQATSTDTQYF.

The rearrangement uses TRBV18 and TRBJ1-3; tentative D call: TRBD1 (5 bases). Germline V gives CDR1 KGHSH, CDR2 LQKENI. V was shortened by 6 bases and J by 0 bases, with 9 bases between the two germline ends. There are 14 residues in the CDR3. Here the CDR3 DNA reads TGTGCCAGCTCCCAGGGCTCCTCTGGAAACACCATATATTTT. This sequence encodes CASSQGSSGNTIYF.

The chain carries TRBV11-3 and TRBJ2-3, with 8 nucleotides matching TRBD1. The CDR3 covers 16 residues. Trimming at V came to 5 bases and at J to 5 bases, leaving 12 bases not matched to a gene. Germline V CDR1 and CDR2: SGHNT, YENEEA. The CDR3 spells CASSAVAGGGVDTQYF. For the CDR3, the DNA is TGTGCCAGCAGCGCTGTCGCAGGGGGCGGGGTAGATACGCAGTATTTT.

The chain links TRBV28 to TRBJ1-1, with D perhaps matching TRBD1 (5 bases). V lost 8 bases to trimming and J lost 6 bases, with 19 bases between them. Germline CDR1 reads MDHEN; CDR2 reads SYDVKM. The CDR3 has 14 residues. The CDR3 DNA reads as TGTGCCAGCGCACCCGTCGGAGGGGCCGCTGAAGCTTTCTTT. Protein: CASAPVGGAAEAFF. Using reference TRBV28 and TRBJ1-1 for the parts outside the CDR3, the full variable domain is DVKVTQSSRYLVKRTGEKVFLECVQDMDHENMFWYRQDPGLGLRLIYFSYDVKMKEKGDIPEGYSVSREKKERFSLILESASTNQTSMYLCASAPVGGAAEAFFGQGTRLTVV.

The V call is TRBV27, the J call TRBJ2-7; D is unclear. Trimming removed 4 bases at V and 2 bases at J, with 9 bases between. CDR1 is MNHEY and CDR2 is SMNVEV in the germline V gene (reference sequence). This CDR3 is 13 amino acids long. The CDR3 here is CASSYRVPYEQYF. CDR3 coding DNA: TGTGCCAGCAGTTACCGGGTCCCCTACGAGCAGTACTTC.

The genes are TRBV7-9 and TRBJ2-1; 11 nucleotides align to TRBD1. The CDR3 contains 16 residues. V shed 0 bases and J 7 bases; nucleotides not matched to a gene: 5. In germline, CDR1 is SEHNR, CDR2 FQNEAQ (reference sequence). The CDR3 loop reads CASSLALGQGANEQFF. The CDR3 bases are TGTGCCAGCAGCTTAGCGCTAGGACAGGGGGCGAATGAGCAGTTCTTC.

The chain uses TRBV19 and TRBJ2-5; D possibly corresponds to TRBD2 (5 bases). V was cut by 5 bases and J by 4 bases, with 8 bases left in between. Germline CDR1 reads LNHDA; CDR2 reads SQIVND (reference sequence). The CDR3 length is 12 residues. CDR3 protein: CASSFGGETQYF. The CDR3 region has the DNA TGTGCCAGTAGTTTCGGAGGAGAGACCCAGTACTTC.